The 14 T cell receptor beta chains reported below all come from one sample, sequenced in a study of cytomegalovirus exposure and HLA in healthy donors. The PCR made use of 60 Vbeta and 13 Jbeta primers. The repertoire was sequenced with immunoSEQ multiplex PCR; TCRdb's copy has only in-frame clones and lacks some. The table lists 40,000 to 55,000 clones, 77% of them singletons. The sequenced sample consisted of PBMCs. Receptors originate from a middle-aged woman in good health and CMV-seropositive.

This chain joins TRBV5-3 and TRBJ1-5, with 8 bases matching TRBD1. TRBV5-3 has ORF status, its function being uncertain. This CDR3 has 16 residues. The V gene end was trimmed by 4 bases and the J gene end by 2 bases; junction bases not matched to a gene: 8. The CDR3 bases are TGTGCCAGAAGCCCCGACAGGGGTTGGGGCAATCAGCCCCAGCATTTT. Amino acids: CARSPDRGWGNQPQHF.

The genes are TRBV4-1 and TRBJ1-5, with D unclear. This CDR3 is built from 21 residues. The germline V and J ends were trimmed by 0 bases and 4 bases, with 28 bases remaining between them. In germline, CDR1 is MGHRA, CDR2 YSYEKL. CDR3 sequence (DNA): TGCGCCAGCAGCCAAGAGAGCAGCCGCGGAGGGATTGGGTTGGGTAATCAGCCCCAGCATTTT. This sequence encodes CASSQESSRGGIGLGNQPQHF.

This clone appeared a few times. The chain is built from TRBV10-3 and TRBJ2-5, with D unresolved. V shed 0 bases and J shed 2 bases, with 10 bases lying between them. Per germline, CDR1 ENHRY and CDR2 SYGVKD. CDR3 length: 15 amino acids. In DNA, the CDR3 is TGTGCCATCAGTGAGTCTGTCGTGCGGCAAGAGACCCAGTACTTC. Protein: CAISESVVRQETQYF.

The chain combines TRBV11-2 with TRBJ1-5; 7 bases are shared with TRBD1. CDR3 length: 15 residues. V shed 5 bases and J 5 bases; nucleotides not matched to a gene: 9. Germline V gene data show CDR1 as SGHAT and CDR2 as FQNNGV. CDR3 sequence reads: CASSLFSGGHQPQHF. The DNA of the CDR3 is TGTGCCAGCAGCCTATTTTCAGGGGGACATCAGCCCCAGCATTTT.

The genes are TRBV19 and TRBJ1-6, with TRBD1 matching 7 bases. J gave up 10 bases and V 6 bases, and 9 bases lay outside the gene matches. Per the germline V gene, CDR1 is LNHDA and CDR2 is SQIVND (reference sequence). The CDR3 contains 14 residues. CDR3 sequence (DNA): TGTGCCAGTAGCCGTGGGACAGAAGAATCACCCCTCCACTTT. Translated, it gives CASSRGTEESPLHF.

The CDR3: CASSLSGGSLGYTF. In nucleotides, the CDR3 is TGTGCCAGCAGTTTATCAGGAGGGTCTCTTGGCTACACCTTC. V gene TRBV27 combines with J gene TRBJ1-2; no reliable D call. CDR3 length: 14 amino acids. Germline CDR1 reads MNHEY; CDR2 reads SMNVEV (reference sequence). Trimming pared 0 bases from V and 7 bases from J, leaving 12 bases between.

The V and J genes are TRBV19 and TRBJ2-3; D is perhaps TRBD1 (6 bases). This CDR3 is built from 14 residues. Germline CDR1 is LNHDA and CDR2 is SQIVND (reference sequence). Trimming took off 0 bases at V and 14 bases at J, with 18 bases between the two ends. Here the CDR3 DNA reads TGTGCCAGTAGTATAGATCTGTGGCAGGGGACATCGTATTTT. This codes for CASSIDLWQGTSYF.

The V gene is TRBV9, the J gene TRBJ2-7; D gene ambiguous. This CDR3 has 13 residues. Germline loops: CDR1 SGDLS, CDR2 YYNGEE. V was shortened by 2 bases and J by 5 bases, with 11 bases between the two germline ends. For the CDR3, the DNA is TGTGCCAGCAGCGTGAGCCCTACCCACGAGCAGTACTTC. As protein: CASSVSPTHEQYF.

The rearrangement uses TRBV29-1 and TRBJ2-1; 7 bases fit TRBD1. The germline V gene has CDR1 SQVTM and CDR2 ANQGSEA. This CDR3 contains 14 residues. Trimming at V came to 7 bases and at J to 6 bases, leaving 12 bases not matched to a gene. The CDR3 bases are TGCAGCGCCAAACAGGGGAATTTCGGCAATGAGCAGTTCTTC. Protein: CSAKQGNFGNEQFF.

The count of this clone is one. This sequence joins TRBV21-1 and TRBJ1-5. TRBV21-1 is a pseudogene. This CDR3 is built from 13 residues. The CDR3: CRRNGGGRQPQHF. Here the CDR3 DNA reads TGTCGCCGCAACGGGGGGGGGCGTCAGCCCCAGCATTTT.

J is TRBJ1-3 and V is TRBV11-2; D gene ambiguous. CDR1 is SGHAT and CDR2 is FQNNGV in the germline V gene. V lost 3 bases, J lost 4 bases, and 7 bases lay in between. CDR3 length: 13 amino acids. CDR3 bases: TGTGCCAGCAGCTTGGCGGAAGGAAACACCATATATTTT. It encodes CASSLAEGNTIYF.

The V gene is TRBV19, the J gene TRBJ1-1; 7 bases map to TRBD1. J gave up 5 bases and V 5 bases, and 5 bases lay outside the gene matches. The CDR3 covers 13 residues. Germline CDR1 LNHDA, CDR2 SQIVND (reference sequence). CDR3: CASSHTGVTEAFF. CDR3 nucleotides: TGTGCCAGTAGTCATACAGGGGTAACTGAAGCTTTCTTT.

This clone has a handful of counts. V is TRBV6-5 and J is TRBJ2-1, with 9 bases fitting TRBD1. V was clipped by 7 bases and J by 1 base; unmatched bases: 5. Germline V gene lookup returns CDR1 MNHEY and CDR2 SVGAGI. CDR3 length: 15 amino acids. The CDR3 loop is CASTRGQGSYNEQFF. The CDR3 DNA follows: TGTGCCAGCACGAGGGGACAGGGTTCCTACAATGAGCAGTTCTTC.

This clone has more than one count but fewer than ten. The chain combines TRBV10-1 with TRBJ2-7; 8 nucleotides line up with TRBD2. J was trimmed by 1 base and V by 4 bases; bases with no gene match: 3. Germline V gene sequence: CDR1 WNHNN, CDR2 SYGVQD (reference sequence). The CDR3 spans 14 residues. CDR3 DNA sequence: TGCGCCAGCAGTGGCGGGGGGTGTTCCTACGAGCAGTACTTC. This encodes CASSGGGCSYEQYF.